Sequencing of this T cell receptor beta chain was carried out in a study of OX40 agonist ivuxolimab in advanced cancers. Overall study: An anti-OX40 (CD134) antibody with agonistic activity, ivuxolimab, was administered to patients. Study-level findings and limits: In the 0.1-3.0 mg/kg groups, partial responders showed among the lowest expansion.

The table came from immunoSEQ multiplex PCR; TCRdb's copy has only in-frame clones and leaves some out. The repertoire consists of about 62,000 clones, with around 85% occurring once and the leading ten covering around 3.8%. The V and J ends lost 4 bases and 5 bases respectively, with 15 bases between them. The length of the CDR3 is 14 residues. CDR1 and CDR2 (germline): ENHRY, SYGVKD. A word on this clone: Antigen: not known.

The chain uses TRBV10-3 and TRBJ2-7; D may be TRBD2 (6 bases). The TCR was taken from an adult with an advanced solid tumor such as melanoma, head and neck, liver or kidney cancer. This specimen was CD4+ or CD8+ T cells sorted from blood, taken in a trial of the OX40 agonist ivuxolimab. This CDR3 is CAISGPRGGNEQYF. The CDR3, as DNA: TGTGCCATCAGTGGGCCCCGTGGAGGGAACGAGCAGTACTTC.